This TCR beta chain was sequenced for a study of blood T cell repertoires in COVID-19. As for the study in general: T cells, B-cell-depleted T cells, or PBMCs supplied cDNA or gDNA.

Produced via immunoSEQ multiplex PCR; TCRdb's table is partial and in-frame only. The profile shows 350,000 or so clones, roughly nine tenths of them singletons. Note on this clone: The sample has other DNA sequences that encode this CDR3 too.

Recruited during active infection, patients (from Seattle) were subsequently followed longitudinally. V dropped 0 bases and J dropped 0 bases, with 6 bases sitting between them. CDR3 length: 14 amino acids. The V gene's germline CDR1 is SGDLS and CDR2 YYNGEE. The sample taken for sequencing was peripheral blood. The chain is built from TRBV9 and TRBJ1-1; no clear D gene. This sequence originates from a woman aged 60-70 years with COVID-19, enrolled during active disease. The CDR3 nucleotides read TGTGCCAGCAGCGTAGGGCAGATGAACACTGAAGCTTTCTTT. This gives the protein CASSVGQMNTEAFF.